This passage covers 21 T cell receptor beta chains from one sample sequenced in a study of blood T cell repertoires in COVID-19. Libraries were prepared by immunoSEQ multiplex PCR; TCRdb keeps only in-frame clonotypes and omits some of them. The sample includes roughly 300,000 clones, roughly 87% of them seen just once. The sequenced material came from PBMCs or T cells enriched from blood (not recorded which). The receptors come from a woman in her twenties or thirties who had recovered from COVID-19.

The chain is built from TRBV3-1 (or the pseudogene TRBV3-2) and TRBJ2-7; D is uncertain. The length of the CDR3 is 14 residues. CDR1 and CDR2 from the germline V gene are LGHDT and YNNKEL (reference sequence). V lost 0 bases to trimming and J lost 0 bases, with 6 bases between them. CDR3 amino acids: CASSQDARSYEQYF. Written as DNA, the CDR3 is TGTGCCAGCAGCCAAGATGCGCGCTCCTACGAGCAGTACTTC.

The CDR3 nucleotides read TGTGCCAGCAGCTTTACAAGGGCCGAGGGATATAGCAATCAGCCCCAGCATTTT. Amino acids: CASSFTRAEGYSNQPQHF. The rearrangement joins TRBV5-6 to TRBJ1-5; D is uncertain. There are 18 residues in the CDR3. Germline CDR1 reads SGHDT; CDR2 reads YYEEEE. V was shortened by 2 bases and J by 0 bases, with 18 bases between the two germline ends.

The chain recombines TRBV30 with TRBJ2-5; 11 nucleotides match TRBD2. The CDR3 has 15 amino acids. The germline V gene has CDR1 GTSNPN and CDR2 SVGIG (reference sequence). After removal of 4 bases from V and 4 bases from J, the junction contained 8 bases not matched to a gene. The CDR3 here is CAWTFSGGAPETQYF. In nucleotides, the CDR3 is TGTGCCTGGACCTTTAGCGGGGGGGCCCCAGAGACCCAGTACTTC.

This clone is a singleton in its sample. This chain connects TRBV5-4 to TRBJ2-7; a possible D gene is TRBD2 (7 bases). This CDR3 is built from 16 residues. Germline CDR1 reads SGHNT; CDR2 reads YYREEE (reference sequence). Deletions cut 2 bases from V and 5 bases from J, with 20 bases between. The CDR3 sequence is CASSFNEGRGRDEQYF. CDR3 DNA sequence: TGTGCCAGCAGCTTTAACGAAGGGCGGGGGCGAGACGAGCAGTACTTC.

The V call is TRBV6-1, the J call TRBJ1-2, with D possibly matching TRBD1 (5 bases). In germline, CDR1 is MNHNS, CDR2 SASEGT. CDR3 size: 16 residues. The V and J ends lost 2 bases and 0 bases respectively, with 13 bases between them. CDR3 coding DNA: TGTGCCAGCAGTGAATTAGGGGTACAGACTAACTATGGCTACACCTTC. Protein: CASSELGVQTNYGYTF.

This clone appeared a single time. This CDR3 is CASSQGQMNTEAFF. Written as DNA, the CDR3 is TGTGCCAGCTCACAGGGACAGATGAACACTGAAGCTTTCTTT. The chain joins TRBV18 to TRBJ1-1; 7 bases fit TRBD1. With V trimmed by 4 bases and J by 0 bases, 2 bases remained unmatched. Per germline, CDR1 KGHSH and CDR2 LQKENI. This CDR3 is 14 amino acids long.

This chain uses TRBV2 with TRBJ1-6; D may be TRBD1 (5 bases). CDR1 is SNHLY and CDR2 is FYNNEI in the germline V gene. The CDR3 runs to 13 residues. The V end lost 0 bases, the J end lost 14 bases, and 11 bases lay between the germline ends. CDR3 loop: CASSEARGGALHF. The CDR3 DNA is TGTGCCAGCAGTGAAGCCCGGGGAGGGGCCCTCCACTTT.

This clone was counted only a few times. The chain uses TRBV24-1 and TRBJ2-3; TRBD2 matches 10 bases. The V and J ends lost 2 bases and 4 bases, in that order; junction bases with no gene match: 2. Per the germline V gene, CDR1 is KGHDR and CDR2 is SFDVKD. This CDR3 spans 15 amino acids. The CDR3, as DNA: TGTGCCACCAGTGATTCCGGGACTAGCGCAGATACGCAGTATTTT. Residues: CATSDSGTSADTQYF.

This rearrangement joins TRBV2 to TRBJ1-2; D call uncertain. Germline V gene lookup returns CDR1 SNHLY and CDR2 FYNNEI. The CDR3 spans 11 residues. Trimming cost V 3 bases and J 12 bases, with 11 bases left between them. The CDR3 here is CASSEAALDTF. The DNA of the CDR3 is TGTGCCAGCAGTGAGGCAGCTCTAGACACCTTC.

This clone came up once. CDR3 region: CASSKRRDRVSYGYTF. The CDR3, as DNA: TGTGCCAGCAGCAAACGAAGGGACAGGGTGAGCTATGGCTACACCTTC. V is TRBV7-2 and J is TRBJ1-2, with 9 bases matching TRBD1. The CDR3 spans 16 residues. CDR1 and CDR2 from the germline V gene are SGHTA and FQGNSA. J lost 4 bases, V lost 5 bases, and 11 bases had no gene match.

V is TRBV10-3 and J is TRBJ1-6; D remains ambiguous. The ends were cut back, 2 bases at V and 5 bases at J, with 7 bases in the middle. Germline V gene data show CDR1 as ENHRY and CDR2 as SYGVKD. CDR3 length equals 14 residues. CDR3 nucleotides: TGTGCCATCAGTGAGCGTCAGGATAATTCACCCCTCCACTTT. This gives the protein CAISERQDNSPLHF.

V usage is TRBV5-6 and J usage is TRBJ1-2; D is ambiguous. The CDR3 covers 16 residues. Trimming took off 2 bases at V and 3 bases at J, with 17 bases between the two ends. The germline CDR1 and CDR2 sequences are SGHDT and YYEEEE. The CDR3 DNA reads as TGTGCCAGCAGCTTTCGGCAGGCGATAATAGACTATGGCTACACCTTC. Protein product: CASSFRQAIIDYGYTF.

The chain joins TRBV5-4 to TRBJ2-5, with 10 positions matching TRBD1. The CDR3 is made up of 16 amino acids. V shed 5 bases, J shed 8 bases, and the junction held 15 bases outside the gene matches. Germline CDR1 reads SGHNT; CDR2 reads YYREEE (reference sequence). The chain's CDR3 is CASSFGDRGFPSTQYF. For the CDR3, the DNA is TGTGCCAGCAGTTTCGGGGACAGGGGTTTTCCGAGTACCCAGTACTTC.

The CDR3 loop reads CASSYAGQGGRTEAFF. CDR3 coding DNA: TGTGCCAGCAGTTACGCTGGACAGGGGGGTCGAACTGAAGCTTTCTTT. This chain connects TRBV6-5 to TRBJ1-1; TRBD1 agrees at 10 bases. The CDR3 runs 16 residues. Germline V gene lookup returns CDR1 MNHEY and CDR2 SVGAGI. V lost 2 bases to trimming and J lost 5 bases; unmatched junction nucleotides: 8.

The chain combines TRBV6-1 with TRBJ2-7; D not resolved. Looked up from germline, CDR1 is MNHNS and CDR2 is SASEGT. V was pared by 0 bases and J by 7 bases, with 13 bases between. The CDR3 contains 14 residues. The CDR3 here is CASSEALPGGEQYF. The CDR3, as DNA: TGTGCCAGCAGTGAAGCGCTTCCGGGTGGTGAGCAGTACTTC.

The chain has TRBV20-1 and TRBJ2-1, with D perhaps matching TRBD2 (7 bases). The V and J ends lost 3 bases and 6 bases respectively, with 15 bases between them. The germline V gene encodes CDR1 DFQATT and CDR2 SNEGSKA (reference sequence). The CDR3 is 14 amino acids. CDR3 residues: CSASFGGALNEQFF. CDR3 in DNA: TGCAGTGCTAGTTTTGGGGGGGCCCTCAATGAGCAGTTCTTC.

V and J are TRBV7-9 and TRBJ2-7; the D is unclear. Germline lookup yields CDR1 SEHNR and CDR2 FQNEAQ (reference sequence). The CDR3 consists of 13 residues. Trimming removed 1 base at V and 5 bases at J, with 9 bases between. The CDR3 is CASSLGSVNEQYF. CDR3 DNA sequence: TGTGCCAGCAGCTTAGGATCAGTCAACGAGCAGTACTTC. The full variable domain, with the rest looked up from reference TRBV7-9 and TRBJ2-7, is DTGVSQNPRHKITKRGQNVTFRCDPISEHNRLYWYRQTLGQGPEFLTYFQNEAQLEKSRLLSDRFSAERPKGSFSTLEIQRTEQGDSAMYLCASSLGSVNEQYFGPGTRLTVT.

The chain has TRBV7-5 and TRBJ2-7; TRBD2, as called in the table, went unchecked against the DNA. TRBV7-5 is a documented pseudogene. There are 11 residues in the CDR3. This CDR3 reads CVRKRAYEQYF. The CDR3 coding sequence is TGTGTCAGAAAGCGGGCTTACGAGCAGTACTTC.

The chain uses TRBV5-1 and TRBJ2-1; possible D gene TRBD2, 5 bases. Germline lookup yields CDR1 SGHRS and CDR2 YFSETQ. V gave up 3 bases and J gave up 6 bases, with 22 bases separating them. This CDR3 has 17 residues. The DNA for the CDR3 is TGCGCCAGCAGCTCCCTAGGTAGCGACTTGCTCTCCAATGAGCAGTTCTTC. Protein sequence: CASSSLGSDLLSNEQFF.

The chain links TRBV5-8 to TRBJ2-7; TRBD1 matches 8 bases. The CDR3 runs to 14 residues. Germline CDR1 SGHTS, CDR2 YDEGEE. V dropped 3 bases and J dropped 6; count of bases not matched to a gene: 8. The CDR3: CASSYGDRRGEQYF. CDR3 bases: TGTGCCAGCAGCTACGGGGACAGGCGGGGCGAGCAGTACTTC.

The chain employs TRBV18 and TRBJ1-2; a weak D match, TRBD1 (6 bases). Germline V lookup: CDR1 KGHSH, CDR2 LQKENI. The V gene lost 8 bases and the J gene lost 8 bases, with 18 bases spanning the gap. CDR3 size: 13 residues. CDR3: CASATGHGEGYTF. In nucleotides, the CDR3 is TGTGCCAGCGCCACGGGACACGGGGAAGGCTACACCTTC. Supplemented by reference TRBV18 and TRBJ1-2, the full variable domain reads NAGVMQNPRHLVRRRGQEARLRCSPMKGHSHVYWYRQLPEEGLKFMVYLQKENIIDESGMPKERFSAEFPKEGPSILRIQQVVRGDSAAYFCASATGHGEGYTFGSGTRLTVV.